This TCR beta chain was captured in a study of CD8 T cells in Susac syndrome. An amount of RNA that ranged from roughly 0.5 to 1 ug was reverse transcribed with random hexamers. TCR beta CDR3 was amplified by immunoSEQ covering 54 Vbeta and 13 Jbeta. MiXCR, run by TCRdb on the immunoSEQ multiplex PCR reads, gives a single entry per CDR3 protein. The sample consists of around 230,000 distinct CDR3 sequences, roughly 96% of them appearing once. General observations from the study: The study conceded that relatively few individuals underwent its TCR sequencing and HLA analysis.

A note on this clonotype: What it binds is unknown.

This CDR3 spans 12 amino acids. Trimming removed 6 bases at V and 3 bases at J, with 11 bases between. CDR1 and CDR2 from the germline V gene are SQVTM and ANQGSEA. CD8+ and CD4+ T cells from blood underwent TCR beta sequencing. Negative isolation was used for CD8+ and CD4+ T cells and FACS enrichment for TEMRA cells. The chain employs TRBV29-1 and TRBJ1-1; D remains unclear. The origin of this receptor is a human donor with multiple sclerosis. Sequences were obtained from CD4+ T cells from PBMCs. CDR3 amino acids: CSVHDGYTEAFF. The CDR3 DNA reads as TGCAGCGTACACGACGGGTACACTGAAGCTTTCTTT.